The TCR beta chain under discussion was sequenced for a study of blood T cell repertoires in COVID-19. Overall study context: The United States, Italy and Spain provided the acute and convalescent COVID-19 samples. Sources were T cells, B-cell-depleted T cells, or PBMCs; the material itself was cDNA or gDNA.

The germline gives CDR1 MRHNA, CDR2 SNTAGT. With 6 bases removed from V and 3 bases from J, the gap between germline ends came to 15 bases. The CDR3 is 14 residues long. Some clones are missing from TCRdb's copy, which holds only in-frame ones; the method was immunoSEQ multiplex PCR. The sample has roughly 220,000 clones; 65% to 85% are singletons. Cohort assignment relied on participant-reported clinical history. The study counted Cohort 3 donors as recovered given two negative PCRs, clearance, or symptom resolution. The TCR originated in a woman aged 40-49 years who had recovered from COVID-19. V is TRBV6-4 and J is TRBJ2-7; no clear D. Sample: PBMCs or T cells enriched from blood (not recorded which). The CDR3 sequence: CASRGFTNFYEQYF. The CDR3 DNA follows: TGTGCCAGCAGAGGATTTACTAATTTCTACGAGCAGTACTTC.